What follows is one T cell receptor beta chain and its context. This clonotype appeared many times. Which antigen it targets is not known. No qualities accompany the bases; no much larger clone lies one base away. This entry is derived from a study of response to subunit inactivated influenza vaccine (dated by TCRdb to about 2018). In terms of the full investigation: The study used deep quantitative T cell receptor repertoire profiling to track responses to a trivalent subunit inactivated influenza vaccine. Results the study describes overall, beyond this receptor: According to the authors, only a limited number of new T cells may be recruited by each seasonal influenza vaccination.

The receptor library was made with RT-PCR. TCRdb names Illumina HiSeq 2500 as the instrument used. TCRdb reprocessing: public reads trimmed at Q25 with fastp, clones called with MiXCR, in-frame beta chains kept. Here each entry gathers all rows of one CDR3 protein and keeps the most common genes and DNA. The sample table records 450,000 to 600,000 distinct CDR3 sequences; less than 10% of these occur just once. Clones ranked in the top ten supply 10% to 15% of the sample. From cysteine to phenylalanine, the CDR3 is 17 amino acids long. The read is trimmed to its CDR3 DNA, 51 bases read in frame from base 1. V is pared back by 0 bases and J by 3 bases, with 14 bases lying between the germline termini. The germline V gene supplies CDR1 LGHNA and CDR2 YNFKEQ.

This specimen consisted of PBMCs from blood, obtained about 23 months after vaccination. This receptor was taken from a man aged 50 to 69 who received an inactivated influenza vaccine. Donor details come from another sample of the same person, matched by shared clones. The rearrangement joined TRBV4-2 to TRBJ2-2; the D gene is perhaps TRBD2, from 6 matching bases. Here is the DNA: TGTGCCAGCAGCCAAGAAACTAGCCGTTCGTACACCGGGGAGCTGTTTTTT. It specifies CASSQETSRSYTGELFF.